The clone carrying this T cell receptor (beta chain) occurred many times. The sample originates from a study of early T cells in non-severe SARS-CoV-2 infection. Germline V gene data show CDR1 as LNHDA and CDR2 as SQIVND (reference sequence). This CDR3 has 17 amino acids. V lost 3 bases and J 0 bases, leaving 12 bases between the germline ends. Each cDNA molecule carried a unique molecular identifier. MiXCR, run by TCRdb on the 5' RACE reads, gives a single entry per CDR3 protein. The data contain tens of thousands of distinct CDR3 sequences, 4.5% to 7.5% of them seen just once; the ten biggest clones take up 4.5% to 6%.

This receptor was identified in an adult who was a healthcare worker with PCR-confirmed SARS-CoV-2 infection or an uninfected control (not recorded which). V and J are TRBV19 and TRBJ2-6; D is possibly TRBD1 (5 bases). Sequencing was done on a sample of whole blood. The CDR3 DNA reads TGTGCCAGTAGTATCGGCAGGGAAGACTCTGGGGCCAACGTCCTGACTTTC. Translation gives CASSIGREDSGANVLTF.